The clone carrying this TCR beta chain was seen a handful of times. This entry comes from a study of patients and donors after allogeneic stem cell transplantation. Each CDR3 protein gets one entry after TCRdb re-called the RT-PCR reads with MiXCR. The repertoire holds 400,000 to 450,000 distinct CDR3 sequences, 16% seen once, with about 7% in the top ten. Sequenced input: blood, either unsorted or a sorted T cell fraction (not recorded which). This receptor was taken from a human donor who was either an allogeneic HSCT recipient or a stem cell or donor lymphocyte infusion donor (not recorded which). It is not recorded whose cells these are; they may come from a transplant donor.

The CDR3 nucleotides are TGTGCCTGGAGTAATGGGAGAGGGACTGAAGCTTTCTTT. Residues: CAWSNGRGTEAFF. V gene TRBV30 combines with J gene TRBJ1-1; the D is unclear. V was cut by 2 bases and J by 5 bases, with 12 bases left in between. CDR3 length equals 13 residues. Germline-derived CDR1 and CDR2 are GTSNPN and SVGIG (reference sequence).